Detailed here is one TCR beta chain. Its matching antigen is unknown. The sample is drawn from a study of cytomegalovirus exposure and HLA in healthy donors. The V end lost 4 bases, the J end lost 2 bases, and 19 bases lay between the germline ends. This CDR3 spans 16 amino acids. Germline V gene data show CDR1 as SGHRS and CDR2 as YFSETQ. The donors were in the approximately 130-subject validation cohort; that cohort was separate from the roughly 680-subject first cohort. Findings and caveats of the study: Cytomegalovirus-associated TCR beta chains were listed, numbering 164. In a later analysis, first-cohort TCR clusters were found to tend to co-occur in the 120 or so validation repertoires. Generally TCR sequences proved uncommon, though certain public TCRs appeared in numerous donors.

Generated by immunoSEQ multiplex PCR, the TCRdb table keeps only in-frame clones and is missing some. The profile shows about 180,000 clones, roughly 85% of them singletons. This TCR came from a man aged 18 to 29 in good health and CMV-seropositive. The chain joins TRBV5-1 to TRBJ2-7; D is perhaps TRBD2 (6 bases). Material for sequencing was PBMCs. The CDR3 is CASSPLEGSYTYEQYF. CDR3 in DNA: TGCGCCAGCAGCCCCCTGGAGGGTTCCTATACCTACGAGCAGTACTTC. The whole variable domain, remainder taken from reference TRBV5-1 and TRBJ2-7, is KAGVTQTPRYLIKTRGQQVTLSCSPISGHRSVSWYQQTPGQGLQFLFEYFSETQRNKGNFPGRFSGRQFSNSRSEMNVSTLELGDSALYLCASSPLEGSYTYEQYFGPGTRLTVT.